This TCR beta chain was identified during a study of T cell repertoires in cytomegalovirus infection. With 0 bases removed from V and 5 bases from J, the gap between germline ends came to 7 bases. The CDR3 is 13 residues long. Germline V gene data show CDR1 as MNHNS and CDR2 as SASEGT. TCRdb re-called the reads with MiXCR, one entry per CDR3 protein. The table records roughly 920,000 distinct CDR3 sequences, less than 35% of them present only once. There are a few counts of this clonotype. Its target is unknown. Points from the study as a whole: It was HLA-C-restricted CMV-specific TCR beta clonotypes that dominated the response ex vivo.

Source: cultured CD8+ T cells from PBMCs, taken from culture after CMV antigen stimulation. The chain carries TRBV6-1 and TRBJ1-1; D is perhaps TRBD1 (5 bases). This sequence was found in a human donor in good health (CMV status not recorded). Some clones in this sample may be carry-over from other donors' samples. The CDR3 loop is CASSEAKGTEAFF. CDR3 sequence (DNA): TGTGCCAGCAGTGAAGCGAAGGGGACTGAAGCTTTCTTT.